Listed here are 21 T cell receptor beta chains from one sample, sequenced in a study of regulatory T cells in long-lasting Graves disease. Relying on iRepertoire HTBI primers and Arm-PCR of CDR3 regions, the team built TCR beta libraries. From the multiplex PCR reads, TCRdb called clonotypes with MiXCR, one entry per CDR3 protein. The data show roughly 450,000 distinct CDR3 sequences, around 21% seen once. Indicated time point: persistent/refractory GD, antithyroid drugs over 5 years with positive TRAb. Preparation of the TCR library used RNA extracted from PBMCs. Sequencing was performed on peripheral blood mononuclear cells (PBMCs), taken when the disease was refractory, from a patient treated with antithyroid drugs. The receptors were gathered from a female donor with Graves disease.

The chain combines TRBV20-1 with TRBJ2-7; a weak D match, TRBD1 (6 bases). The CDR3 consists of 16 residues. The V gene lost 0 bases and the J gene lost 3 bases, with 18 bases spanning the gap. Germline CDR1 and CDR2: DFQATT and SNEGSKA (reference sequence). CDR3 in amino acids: CSARDPLTGLLYEQYF. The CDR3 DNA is TGCAGTGCTAGAGATCCCTTGACAGGCTTGCTCTACGAGCAGTACTTC.

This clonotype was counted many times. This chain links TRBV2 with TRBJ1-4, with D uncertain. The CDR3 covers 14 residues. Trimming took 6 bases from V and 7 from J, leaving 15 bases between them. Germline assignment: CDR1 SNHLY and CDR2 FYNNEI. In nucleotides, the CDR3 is TGTGCCAGCAGGATCGATAATGGTGGTGAAAAACTGTTTTTT. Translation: CASRIDNGGEKLFF.

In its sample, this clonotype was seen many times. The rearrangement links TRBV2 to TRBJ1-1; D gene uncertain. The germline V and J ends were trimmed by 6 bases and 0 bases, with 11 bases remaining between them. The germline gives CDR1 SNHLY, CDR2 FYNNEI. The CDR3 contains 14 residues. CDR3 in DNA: TGTGCCAGCAGGGACGGACGGATGAACACTGAAGCTTTCTTT. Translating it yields CASRDGRMNTEAFF.

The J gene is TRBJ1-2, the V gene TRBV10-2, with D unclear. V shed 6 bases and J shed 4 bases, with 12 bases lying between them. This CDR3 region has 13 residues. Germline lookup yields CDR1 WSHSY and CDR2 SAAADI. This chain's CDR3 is CASRDQSGYGYTF. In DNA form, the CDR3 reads TGCGCCAGCAGGGACCAAAGTGGCTATGGCTACACCTTC.

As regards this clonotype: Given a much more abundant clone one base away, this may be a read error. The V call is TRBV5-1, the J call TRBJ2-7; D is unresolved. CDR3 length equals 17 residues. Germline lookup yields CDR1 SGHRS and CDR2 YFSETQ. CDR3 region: CANSLFDASSKSHEQYF. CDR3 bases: TGCGCCAACAGCTTGTTCGATGCATCGTCGAAGTCCCACGAGCAGTACTTC.

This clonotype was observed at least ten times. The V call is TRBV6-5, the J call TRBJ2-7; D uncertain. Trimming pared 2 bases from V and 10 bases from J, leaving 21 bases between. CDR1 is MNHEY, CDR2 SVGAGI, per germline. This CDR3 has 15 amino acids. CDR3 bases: TGTGCCAGCAGTTACAGCCCAGATACCGTGGGAACTCAGTACTTC. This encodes CASSYSPDTVGTQYF.

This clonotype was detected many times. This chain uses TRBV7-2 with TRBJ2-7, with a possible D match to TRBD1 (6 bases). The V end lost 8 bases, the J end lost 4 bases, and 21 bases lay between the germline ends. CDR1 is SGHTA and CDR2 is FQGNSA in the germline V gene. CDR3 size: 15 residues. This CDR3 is CASSQGRGAGYEQYF. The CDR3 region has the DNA TGTGCCAGCTCACAGGGTCGGGGAGCAGGATACGAGCAGTACTTC.

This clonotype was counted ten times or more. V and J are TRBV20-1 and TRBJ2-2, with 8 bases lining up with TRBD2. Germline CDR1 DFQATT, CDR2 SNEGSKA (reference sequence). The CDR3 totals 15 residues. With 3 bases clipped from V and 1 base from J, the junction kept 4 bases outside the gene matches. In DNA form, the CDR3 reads TGCAGTGCTAGGGTCCTAGCGGGGAACACCGGGGAGCTGTTTTTT. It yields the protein CSARVLAGNTGELFF.

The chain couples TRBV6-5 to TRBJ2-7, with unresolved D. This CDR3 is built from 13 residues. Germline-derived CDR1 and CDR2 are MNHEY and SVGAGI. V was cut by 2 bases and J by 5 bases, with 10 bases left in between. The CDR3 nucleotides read TGTGCCAGCAGTTACCCCCGAGCGAACGAGCAGTACTTC. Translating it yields CASSYPRANEQYF.

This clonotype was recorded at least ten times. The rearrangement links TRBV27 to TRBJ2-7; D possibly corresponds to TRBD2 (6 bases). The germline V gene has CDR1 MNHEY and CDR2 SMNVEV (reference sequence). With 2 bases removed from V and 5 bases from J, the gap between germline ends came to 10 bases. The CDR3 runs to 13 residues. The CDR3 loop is CASSLNGGDEQYF. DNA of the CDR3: TGTGCCAGCAGTTTAAACGGAGGGGACGAGCAGTACTTC.

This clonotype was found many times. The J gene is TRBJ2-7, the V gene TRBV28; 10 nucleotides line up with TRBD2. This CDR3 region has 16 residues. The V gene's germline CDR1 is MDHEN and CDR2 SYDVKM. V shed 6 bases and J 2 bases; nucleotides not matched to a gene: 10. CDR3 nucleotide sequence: TGTGCCAGCAGGCCCCTTGGAGCGGGAGGGGCCTACGAGCAGTACTTC. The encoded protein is CASRPLGAGGAYEQYF.

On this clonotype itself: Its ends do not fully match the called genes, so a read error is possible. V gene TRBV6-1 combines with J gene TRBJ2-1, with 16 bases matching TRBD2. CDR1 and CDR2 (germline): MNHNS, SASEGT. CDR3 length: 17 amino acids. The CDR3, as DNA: TGCGCCAGCATGGGACTAGCGGGAGGGCCTTCCTACAATGAGCAGTTCTTC. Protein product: CASMGLAGGPSYNEQFF.

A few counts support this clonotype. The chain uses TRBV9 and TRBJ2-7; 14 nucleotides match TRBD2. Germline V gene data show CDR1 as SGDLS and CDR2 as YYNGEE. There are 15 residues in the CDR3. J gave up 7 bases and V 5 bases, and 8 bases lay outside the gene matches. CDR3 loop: CASSWGLAGAGEQYF. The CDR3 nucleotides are TGTGCCAGCAGTTGGGGACTAGCGGGAGCGGGAGAGCAGTACTTC.

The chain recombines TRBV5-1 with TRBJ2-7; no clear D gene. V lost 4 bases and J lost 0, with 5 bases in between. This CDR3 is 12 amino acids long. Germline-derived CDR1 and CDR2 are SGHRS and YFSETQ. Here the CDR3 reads CASSKPSYEQYF. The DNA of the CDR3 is TGCGCCAGCAGCAAGCCCTCCTACGAGCAGTACTTC.

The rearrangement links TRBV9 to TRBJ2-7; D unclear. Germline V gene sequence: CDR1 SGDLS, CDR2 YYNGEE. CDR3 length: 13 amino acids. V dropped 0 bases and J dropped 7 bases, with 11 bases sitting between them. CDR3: CASSVEGIREQYF. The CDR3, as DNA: TGTGCCAGCAGCGTAGAGGGCATCCGGGAGCAGTACTTC. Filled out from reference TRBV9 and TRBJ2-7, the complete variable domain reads DSGVTQTPKHLITATGQRVTLRCSPRSGDLSVYWYQQSLDQGLQFLIQYYNGEERAKGNILERFSAQQFPDLHSELNLSSLELGDSALYFCASSVEGIREQYFGPGTRLTVT.

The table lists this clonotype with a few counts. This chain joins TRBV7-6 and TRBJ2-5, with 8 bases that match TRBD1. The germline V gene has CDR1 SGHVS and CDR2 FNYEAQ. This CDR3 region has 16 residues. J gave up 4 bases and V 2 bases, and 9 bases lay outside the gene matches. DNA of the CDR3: TGTGCCAGCAGCTTAAGGCAGGGGGCATGGCCAGAGACCCAGTACTTC. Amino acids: CASSLRQGAWPETQYF. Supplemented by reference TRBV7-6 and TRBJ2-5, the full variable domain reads GAGVSQSPRYKVTKRGQDVALRCDPISGHVSLYWYRQALGQGPEFLTYFNYEAQQDKSGLPNDRFSAERPEGSISTLTIQRTEQRDSAMYRCASSLRQGAWPETQYFGPGTRLLVL.

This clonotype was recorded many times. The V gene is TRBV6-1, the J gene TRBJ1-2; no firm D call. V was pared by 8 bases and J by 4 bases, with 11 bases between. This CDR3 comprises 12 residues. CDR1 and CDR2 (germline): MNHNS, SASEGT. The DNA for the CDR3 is TGTGCCAGCCTCGTCCCGCCCTATGGCTACACCTTC. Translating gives CASLVPPYGYTF.

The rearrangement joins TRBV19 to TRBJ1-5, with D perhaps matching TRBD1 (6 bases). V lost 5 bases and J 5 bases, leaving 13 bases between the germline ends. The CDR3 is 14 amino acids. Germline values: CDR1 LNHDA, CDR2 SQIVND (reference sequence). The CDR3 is CASSSKYRDQPQHF. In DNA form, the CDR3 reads TGTGCCAGTAGTTCCAAGTACAGGGATCAGCCCCAGCATTTT.

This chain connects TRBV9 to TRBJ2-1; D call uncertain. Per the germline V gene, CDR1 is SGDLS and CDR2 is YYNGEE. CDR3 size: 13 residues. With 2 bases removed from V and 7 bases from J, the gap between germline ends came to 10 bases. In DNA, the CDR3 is TGTGCCAGCAGCGTCCCCTCGACTAATGAGCAGTTCTTC. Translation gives CASSVPSTNEQFF.

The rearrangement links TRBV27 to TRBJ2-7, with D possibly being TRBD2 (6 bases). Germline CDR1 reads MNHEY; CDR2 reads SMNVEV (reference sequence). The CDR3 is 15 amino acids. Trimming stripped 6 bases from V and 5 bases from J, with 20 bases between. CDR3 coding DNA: TGTGCCAGCAGCCTCCTCGGGGGAGTCATCCACGAGCAGTACTTC. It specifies CASSLLGGVIHEQYF.

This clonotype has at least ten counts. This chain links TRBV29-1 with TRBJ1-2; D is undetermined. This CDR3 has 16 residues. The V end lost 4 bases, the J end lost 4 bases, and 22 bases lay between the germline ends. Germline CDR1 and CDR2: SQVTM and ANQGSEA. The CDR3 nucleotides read TGCAGCGTTGCGGAGACAACACTTATCGCGGGCTATGGCTACACCTTC. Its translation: CSVAETTLIAGYGYTF.